This record concerns one T cell receptor beta chain sequence. What it binds is not known. V lost 2 bases, J lost 0 bases, and 23 bases lay in between. Germline CDR1 reads MRHNA; CDR2 reads SNTAGT. The CDR3 contains 19 residues. The study ran its PCR with 60 Vbeta and 13 Jbeta primers. Data came from immunoSEQ multiplex PCR; TCRdb stores just in-frame clones and leaves some out. Its table lists 150,000 to 250,000 clones. This sample was included in a study of cytomegalovirus exposure and HLA in healthy donors. Notes on the study in general: Based on reports, TCR beta sequences accurately predicted HLA-A and HLA-B alleles for most subjects.

The TCR originated in a boy between 10 and 17 years old in good health and CMV-seronegative. Sequences were obtained from PBMCs. The V call is TRBV6-4, the J call TRBJ2-7; D possibly corresponds to TRBD1 (5 bases). CDR3 sequence: CASSDRAWRQGISSYEQYF. CDR3 DNA: TGTGCCAGCAGTGACAGGGCCTGGCGGCAGGGCATAAGCTCCTACGAGCAGTACTTC.